This TCR delta chain was identified in a study of gamma-delta T cells after stem cell transplantation. This clone has just a few counts. The mismatch at residue 8 between this DNA's translation and the TCRdb protein of a much larger clone likely reflects a read error; the protein shown is translated from the DNA. With V trimmed by 3 bases and J by 1 base, 18 bases remained unmatched. CDR3 length: 20 residues. Germline V gene sequence: CDR1 GEAIGNYY, CDR2 EKD. TCRdb re-processed the RT-PCR reads via CATT. This sample yields 1,000 to 1,500 delta-chain clones, of which about 4.9% are seen a single time; approximately 30% belongs to the top ten.

Sequenced sample: gamma-delta T cells. The receptor was isolated from a human donor. It is not recorded whose cells these are; they may come from a transplant donor. The J gene is TRDJ1, the V gene TRDV2; 11 bases align to TRDD3. The CDR3, as DNA: TGTGCCTGTGACTTGATGTCGGAGGGGCTGGGGGATACATCCACCGATAAACTCATCTTT. Its protein product is CACDLMSEGLGDTSTDKLIF.